The entry below describes one T cell receptor (beta chain). This record comes from a study of identical twins. Via MiXCR, TCRdb re-called the 5' RACE reads, giving one row per CDR3 protein. The data hold fewer than 350,000 distinct CDR3 sequences, with more than 6.5% observed a single time. A further study also used this sample, focusing on yellow fever vaccine responses in identical twins.

Sequencing input: memory (CD45RO+) T cells sorted from blood. The TCR was taken from a woman aged 18-29 years in good health.

CDR3 in DNA: TGTGCCAGCAGCCAAGCGGGAAGCACAGATACGCAGTATTTT. Encoded protein: CASSQAGSTDTQYF. The chain combines TRBV4-2 with TRBJ2-3, with a tentative D call TRBD2 (5 bases). V was trimmed by 1 base and J by 0 bases, leaving 5 bases between them. Germline V gene data show CDR1 as LGHNA and CDR2 as YNFKEQ. This CDR3 is built from 14 residues.